These T cell receptor beta chains were read from a single sample in a study of OX40 agonist ivuxolimab in advanced cancers. Sequenced by immunoSEQ multiplex PCR; TCRdb stores in-frame clones only, minus some. The repertoire consists of over 55,000 clones, with about nine tenths occurring once and the leading ten covering approximately 1%. The source material was CD4+ or CD8+ T cells sorted from blood, sampled in a trial of the OX40 agonist ivuxolimab. The origin of the receptors is an adult with an advanced solid tumor such as melanoma, head and neck, liver or kidney cancer. The CDR3 runs from the conserved cysteine through the conserved F or W. D genes are given only for firm matches. The size entry is marked missing in some rows and otherwise reads once, few, many or a size class.

>TRBV6-5|TRBD1|13|-|TRBJ1-2
TGTGCCAGCAAGGACAGGGCTAACTATGGCTACACCTTC
CASKDRANYGYTF
>TRBV5-1|-|13|-|TRBJ1-2
TGCGCCAGCAGCTTGGACAGTAACTATGGCTACACCTTC
CASSLDSNYGYTF
>TRBV19|-|15|-|TRBJ2-4
TGTGCCAGTAGTAGTGCAGCTCTAGCCAAAAACATTCAGTACTTC
CASSSAALAKNIQYF
>TRBV18|-|13|-|TRBJ2-7
TGTGCCAGCTCACTCGACAGTTCCTACGAGCAGTACTTC
CASSLDSSYEQYF
>TRBV6-6|-|15|-|TRBJ1-2
TGTGCCAGCAGTTACCCGGGTGTAGGGAAGGGTGGCTACACCTTC
CASSYPGVGKGGYTF
>TRBV5-6|-|17|-|TRBJ2-6
TGTGCCACCCGGCAAATTAAGACCGACTCTGGGGCCAACGTCCTGACTTTC
CATRQIKTDSGANVLTF
>TRBV5-1|TRBD1|15|-|TRBJ2-7
TGCGCCAGCAGCCACGGACAGGGGATCGTCTACGAGCAGTACTTC
CASSHGQGIVYEQYF
>TRBV25-1|TRBD1|15|once|TRBJ1-2
TGTGCCAGCAGTGATCCAGGGGGGTCGACCTATGGCTACACCTTC
CASSDPGGSTYGYTF
>TRBV4-2|TRBD1|14|-|TRBJ2-7
TGTGCCAGCAGCCAAGAGAACAGGGGTTACGAGCAGTACTTC
CASSQENRGYEQYF
>TRBV19|-|14|-|TRBJ1-1
TGTGCCAGTAGTATAGGGGCAGTAAGCACTGAAGCTTTCTTT
CASSIGAVSTEAFF
>TRBV7-9|-|16|-|TRBJ1-6
TGTGCCAGCAGCTTAGTCAGGGGTACCTATAATTCACCCCTCCACTTT
CASSLVRGTYNSPLHF
>TRBV6-1|-|16|-|TRBJ2-7
TGTGCCAGCAGTGGACCCTTTTGGGGGGCTTCCTACGAGCAGTACTTC
CASSGPFWGASYEQYF
>TRBV18|-|15|-|TRBJ2-5
TGTGCCAGCTCACCGAGGATGCAGGGGCGAGAGACCCAGTACTTC
CASSPRMQGRETQYF
>TRBV30|-|13|-|TRBJ1-5
TGTGCCTGGAGTCTGGCCTTCAATCAGCCCCAGCATTTT
CAWSLAFNQPQHF
>TRBV27|TRBD1|12|-|TRBJ1-2
TGTGCCAGCGGAAGACAGGGGTATGGCTACACCTTC
CASGRQGYGYTF
>TRBV5-1|TRBD1|15|once|TRBJ1-5
TGCGCCAGCAATCACGGGACAGGGGCCGGTTGGACCCAGCATTTT
CASNHGTGAGWTQHF
>TRBV2|-|13|-|TRBJ1-2
TGTGCCAGCTCCACAGGGCTCGCCTATGGCTACACCTTC
CASSTGLAYGYTF
>TRBV27|-|15|-|TRBJ2-1
TGTGCCAGCAGTTTTACGGTCAGGGCTGACAATGAGCAGTTCTTC
CASSFTVRADNEQFF
>TRBV7-2|TRBD2|15|-|TRBJ2-3
TGTGCCAGCAGCCGAGTGGGACTAGCCCTAGATACGCAGTATTTT
CASSRVGLALDTQYF
>TRBV29-1|TRBD2|13|once|TRBJ2-2
TGCAGCGTTGCGCGGGGGGGCTCGGGGGAGCTGTTTTTT
CSVARGGSGELFF
>TRBV29-1|-|13|-|TRBJ2-5
TGCAGCGTGGTCCGCGACCCCAAAGAGACCCAGTACTTC
CSVVRDPKETQYF
>TRBV2|-|13|-|TRBJ1-3
TGTGCCAGCAGTACCTACGTTGGAAACACCATATATTTT
CASSTYVGNTIYF
>TRBV5-1|TRBD1|14|-|TRBJ2-7
TGCGCCAGCAGCTCTAGGACAGGGGCCTACGAGCAGTACTTC
CASSSRTGAYEQYF
>TRBV6-6|TRBD1|12|-|TRBJ1-1
TGTGCCAGCAGTGGACGACAGGGTGAAGCTTTCTTT
CASSGRQGEAFF
>TRBV19|-|13|few|TRBJ2-7
TGTGCCAGTAGTCTGGGGGCCTCCTACGAGCAGTACTTC
CASSLGASYEQYF
>TRBV7-2|TRBD1|15|-|TRBJ1-2
TGTGCCAGCAGCTTAGTAGAGGGGAACAGGGGTGGCTACACCTTC
CASSLVEGNRGGYTF
>TRBV7-2|TRBD2|15|-|TRBJ2-3
TGTGCCAGCAGCTTCCCGGGGGGGCTGGGAGATACGCAGTATTTT
CASSFPGGLGDTQYF
>TRBV7-8|TRBD2|15|-|TRBJ2-3
TGTGCCAGCAGAAAGACTAGCGGGGGTGAGGATACGCAGTATTTT
CASRKTSGGEDTQYF
>TRBV7-9|-|12|-|TRBJ1-2
TGTGCCAGCAGCTTCCACAGGGATGGCTACACCTTC
CASSFHRDGYTF
>TRBV2|-|11|-|TRBJ2-7
TGTGCCAGCAGGGGATTCTACGAGCAGTACTTC
CASRGFYEQYF
>TRBV7-9|-|16|-|TRBJ1-4
TGTGCCAGCAGCTATGGACAGCCAACAAATAATGAAAAACTGTTTTTT
CASSYGQPTNNEKLFF
>TRBV9|-|15|-|TRBJ1-4
TGTGCCAGCAGCGTAGGTGGAGGGCTTTGGGAAAAACTGTTTTTT
CASSVGGGLWEKLFF
>TRBV5-1|TRBD1|16|-|TRBJ2-1
TGCGCCAGCAGCTTGGTAGGGACAGGGGGCTGGGATGAGCAGTTCTTC
CASSLVGTGGWDEQFF
>TRBV7-2|TRBD1|14|-|TRBJ1-2
TGTGCCAGCAGCACAGGGGGAGAATCTTATGGCTACACCTTC
CASSTGGESYGYTF
>TRBV5-4|-|14|-|TRBJ2-3
TGTGCCAGCAGCTTGGGGGGGCAATGGGATACGCAGTATTTT
CASSLGGQWDTQYF
>TRBV18|-|13|-|TRBJ2-7
TGTGCCAGCTCACCAGGCCCTCCCTACGAGCAGTACTTC
CASSPGPPYEQYF
>TRBV6-1|-|15|-|TRBJ1-1
TGTGCCAGCAGTGGCCAGACAACCATGAACACTGAAGCTTTCTTT
CASSGQTTMNTEAFF
>TRBV6-5|-|13|-|TRBJ2-7
TGTGCCAGCAGTGCCGGACGGACCTACGAGCAGTACTTC
CASSAGRTYEQYF
>TRBV6-6|-|12|-|TRBJ2-7
TGTGCCAGCCGAGGTACCACCTACGAGCAGTACTTC
CASRGTTYEQYF
>TRBV7-2|-|14|-|TRBJ2-1
TGTGCCAGCAGCTCCGTCGCAAGCCGTAATGAGCAGTTCTTC
CASSSVASRNEQFF
>TRBV6-6|TRBD1|14|-|TRBJ1-2
TGTGCCAGCAGCCACAACGACAGGGTGGATGGCTACACCTTC
CASSHNDRVDGYTF
>TRBV5-1|TRBD1|14|-|TRBJ1-2
TGCGCCAGCAGATCCCTAGGGACAGAGAATGGCTACACCTTC
CASRSLGTENGYTF
>TRBV11-2|TRBD2|14|-|TRBJ2-1
TGTGCCAGCAGCTCCGGGACTAGCGCGGATGAGCAGTTCTTC
CASSSGTSADEQFF
>TRBV5-8|TRBD1|14|-|TRBJ1-2
TGTGCCAGCAGCGACCGGGACAGGGGCTATGGCTACACCTTC
CASSDRDRGYGYTF
>TRBV7-2|-|15|-|TRBJ1-5
TGTGCCAGCAGCCCCTTTACAGGGCCCAATCAGCCCCAGCATTTT
CASSPFTGPNQPQHF
>TRBV18|-|13|-|TRBJ1-6
TGTGCCAGCTCACTACGAGACAGTTCCCCCCTCCACTTT
CASSLRDSSPLHF
>TRBV7-9|-|16|-|TRBJ2-1
TGTGCCAGCAGCGGACAAGGGGGTGTTTGGTACAATGAGCAGTTCTTC
CASSGQGGVWYNEQFF
>TRBV11-2|-|13|-|TRBJ2-7
TGTGCCAGCAGCCGGGACGGACTCTACGAGCAGTACTTC
CASSRDGLYEQYF
>TRBV19|-|15|-|TRBJ2-6
TGTGCCAGTAGCCCCGAGGGCACTGGGGCCAACGTCCTGACTTTC
CASSPEGTGANVLTF
>TRBV10-3|TRBD2|18|-|TRBJ2-7
TGTGCCATCACGGGTAGCGGGGGGTCTTGTCTATACTCCTACGAGCAGTACTTC
CAITGSGGSCLYSYEQYF
>TRBV30|-|15|-|TRBJ1-6
TGTGCCTGCCCGACAGACAACTCCTATAATTCACCCCTCCACTTT
CACPTDNSYNSPLHF
>TRBV30|TRBD1|14|-|TRBJ2-3
TGTGCCTGGAGGACAGGGGCGAGCACAGATACGCAGTATTTT
CAWRTGASTDTQYF
>TRBV2|-|12|-|TRBJ2-3
TGTGCCAGCACCGCGGAAAGGGATACGCAGTATTTT
CASTAERDTQYF
>TRBV5-6|-|16|-|TRBJ1-2
TGTGCCAGCACCAGTACCGACGGGGGGGTCCCCTATGGCTACACCTTC
CASTSTDGGVPYGYTF
>TRBV5-5|TRBD1|15|-|TRBJ2-5
TGTGCCAGCAGAACCACAGGGGGCCCAGCCGAGACCCAGTACTTC
CASRTTGGPAETQYF
>TRBV10-3|-|14|-|TRBJ1-1
TGTGCCATCACCCCGAACGGGGGTGGCACTGAAGCTTTCTTT
CAITPNGGGTEAFF